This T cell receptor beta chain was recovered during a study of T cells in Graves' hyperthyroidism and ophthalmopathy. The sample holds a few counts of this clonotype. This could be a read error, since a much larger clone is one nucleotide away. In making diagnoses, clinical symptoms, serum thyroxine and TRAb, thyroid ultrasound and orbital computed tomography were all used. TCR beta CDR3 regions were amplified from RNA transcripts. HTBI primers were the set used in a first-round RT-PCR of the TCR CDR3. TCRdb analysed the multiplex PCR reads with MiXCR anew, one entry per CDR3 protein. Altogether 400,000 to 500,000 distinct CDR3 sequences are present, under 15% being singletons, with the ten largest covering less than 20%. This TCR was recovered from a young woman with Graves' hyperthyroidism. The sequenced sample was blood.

The CDR3 DNA reads TGTGCCAGCACCCTAGACACGGCCTACGAGCAGTACGTC. As protein: CASTLDTAYEQYV. The genes are TRBV2 and TRBJ2-7; D is unclear. This CDR3 has 13 residues. V was trimmed by 7 bases and J by 2 bases, leaving 12 bases between them. The germline gives CDR1 SNHLY, CDR2 FYNNEI.